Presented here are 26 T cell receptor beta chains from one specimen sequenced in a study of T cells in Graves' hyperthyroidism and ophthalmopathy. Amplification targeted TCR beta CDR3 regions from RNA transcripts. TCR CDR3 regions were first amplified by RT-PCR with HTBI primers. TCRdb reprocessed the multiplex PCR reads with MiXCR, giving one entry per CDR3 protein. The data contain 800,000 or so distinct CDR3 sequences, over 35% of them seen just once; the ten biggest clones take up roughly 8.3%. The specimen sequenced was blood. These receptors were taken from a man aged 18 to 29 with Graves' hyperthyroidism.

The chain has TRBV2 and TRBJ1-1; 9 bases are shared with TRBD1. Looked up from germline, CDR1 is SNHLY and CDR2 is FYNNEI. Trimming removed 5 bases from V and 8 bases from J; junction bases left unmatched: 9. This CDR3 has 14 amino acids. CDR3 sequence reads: CASSFGTGSREAFF. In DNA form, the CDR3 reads TGTGCCAGCAGTTTTGGGACAGGGAGCCGGGAAGCTTTCTTT.

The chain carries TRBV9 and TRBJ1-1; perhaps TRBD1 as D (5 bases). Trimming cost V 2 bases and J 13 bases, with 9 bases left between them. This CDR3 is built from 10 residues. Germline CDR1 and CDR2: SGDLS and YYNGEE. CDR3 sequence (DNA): TGTGCCAGCAGCGTCTCGACAGATTTCTTT. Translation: CASSVSTDFF.

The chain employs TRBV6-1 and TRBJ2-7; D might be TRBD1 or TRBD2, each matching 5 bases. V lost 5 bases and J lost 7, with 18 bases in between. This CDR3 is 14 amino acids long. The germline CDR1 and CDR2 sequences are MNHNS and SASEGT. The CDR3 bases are TGTGCCAGCAGTCCCCCGGGACCCAGGAGAGAGCAGTACTTC. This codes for CASSPPGPRREQYF.

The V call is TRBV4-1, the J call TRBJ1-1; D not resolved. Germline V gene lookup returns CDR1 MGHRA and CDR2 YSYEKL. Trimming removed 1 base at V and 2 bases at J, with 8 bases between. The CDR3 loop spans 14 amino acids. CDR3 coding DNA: TGCGCCAGCAGCCAAGTTCGGCAAAACACTGAAGCTTTCTTT. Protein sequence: CASSQVRQNTEAFF.

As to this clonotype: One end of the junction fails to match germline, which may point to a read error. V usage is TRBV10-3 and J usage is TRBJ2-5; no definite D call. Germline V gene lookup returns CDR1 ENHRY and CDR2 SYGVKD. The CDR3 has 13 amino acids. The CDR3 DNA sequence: TGTGCCAGCAGTGAATTTTGGGAAGAGACCCAGTACTTC. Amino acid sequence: CASSEFWEETQYF.

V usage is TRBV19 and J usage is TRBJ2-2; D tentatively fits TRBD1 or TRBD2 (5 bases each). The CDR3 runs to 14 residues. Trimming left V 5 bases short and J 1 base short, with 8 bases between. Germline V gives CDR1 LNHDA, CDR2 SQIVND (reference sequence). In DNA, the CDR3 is TGTGCCAGTAGTTGGGGGTGGAACACCGGGGAGCTGTTTTTT. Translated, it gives CASSWGWNTGELFF.

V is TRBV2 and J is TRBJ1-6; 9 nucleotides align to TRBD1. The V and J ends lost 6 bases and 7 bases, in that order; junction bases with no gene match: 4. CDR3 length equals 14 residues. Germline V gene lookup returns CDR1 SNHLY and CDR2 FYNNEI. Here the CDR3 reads CASRKQGANSPLHF. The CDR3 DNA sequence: TGTGCCAGCAGGAAACAGGGGGCGAATTCACCCCTCCACTTT.

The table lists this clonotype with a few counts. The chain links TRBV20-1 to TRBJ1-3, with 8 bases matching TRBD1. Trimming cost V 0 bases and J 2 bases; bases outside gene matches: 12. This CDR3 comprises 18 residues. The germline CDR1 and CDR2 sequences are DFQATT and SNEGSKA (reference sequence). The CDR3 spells CSARDKEGMTGAGNTIYF. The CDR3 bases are TGCAGTGCTAGAGATAAGGAAGGGATGACAGGGGCTGGAAACACCATATATTTT.

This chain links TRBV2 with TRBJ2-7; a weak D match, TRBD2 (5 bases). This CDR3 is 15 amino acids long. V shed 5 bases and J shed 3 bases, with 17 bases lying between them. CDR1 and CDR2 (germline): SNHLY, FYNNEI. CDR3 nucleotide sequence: TGTGCCAGCAGTTCGGACTGGGTGACCTTCTACGAGCAGTACTTC. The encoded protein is CASSSDWVTFYEQYF.

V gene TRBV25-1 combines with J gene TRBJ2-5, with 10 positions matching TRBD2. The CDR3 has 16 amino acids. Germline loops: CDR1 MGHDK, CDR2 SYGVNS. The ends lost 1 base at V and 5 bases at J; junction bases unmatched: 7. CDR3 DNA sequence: TGTGCCAGCAGTGAATCCCCACTAGCGGGAAAGGAGACCCAGTACTTC. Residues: CASSESPLAGKETQYF.

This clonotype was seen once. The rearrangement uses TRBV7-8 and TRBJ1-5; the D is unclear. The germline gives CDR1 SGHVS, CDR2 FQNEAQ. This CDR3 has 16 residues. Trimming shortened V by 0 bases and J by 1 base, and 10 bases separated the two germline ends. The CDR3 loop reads CASSLALMESNQPQHF. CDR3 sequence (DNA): TGTGCCAGCAGCTTAGCCCTGATGGAGAGCAATCAGCCCCAGCATTTT.

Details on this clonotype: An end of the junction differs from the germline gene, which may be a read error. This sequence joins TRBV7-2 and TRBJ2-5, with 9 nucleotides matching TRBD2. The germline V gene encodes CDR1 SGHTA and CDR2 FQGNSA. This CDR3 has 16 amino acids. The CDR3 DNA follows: TGTGCCAGCAGCCGGGCGGGGAGCGGGGGGAGAGAGGCCCAGTACTTC. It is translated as CASSRAGSGGREAQYF.

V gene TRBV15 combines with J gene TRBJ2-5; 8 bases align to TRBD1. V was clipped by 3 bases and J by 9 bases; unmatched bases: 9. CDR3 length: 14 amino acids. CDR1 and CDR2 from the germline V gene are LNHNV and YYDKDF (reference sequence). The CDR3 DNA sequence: TGTGCCACCAGCAGTCAGGGGGCCGTGCAGCCCCAGTACTTC. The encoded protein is CATSSQGAVQPQYF.

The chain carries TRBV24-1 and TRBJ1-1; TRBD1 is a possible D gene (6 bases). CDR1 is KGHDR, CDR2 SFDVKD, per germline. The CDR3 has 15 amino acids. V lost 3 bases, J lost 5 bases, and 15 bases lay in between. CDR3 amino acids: CATSDKGRGQTEAFF. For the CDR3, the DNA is TGTGCCACCAGTGATAAGGGCAGGGGACAAACTGAAGCTTTCTTT.

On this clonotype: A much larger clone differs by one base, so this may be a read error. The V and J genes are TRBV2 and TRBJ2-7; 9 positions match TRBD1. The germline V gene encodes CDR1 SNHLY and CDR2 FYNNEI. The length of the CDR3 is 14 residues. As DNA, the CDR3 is TGTGCCATTAGGGGGACAGGGCGCTCCTACAAGCAGTACTTC. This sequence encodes CAIRGTGRSYKQYF. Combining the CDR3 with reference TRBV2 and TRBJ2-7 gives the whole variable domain EPEVTQTPSHQVTQMGQEVILRCVPISNHLYFYWYRQILGQKVEFLVSFYNNEISEKSEIFDDQFSVERPDGSNFTLKIRSTKLEDSAMYFCAIRGTGRSYKQYFGPGTRLTVT.

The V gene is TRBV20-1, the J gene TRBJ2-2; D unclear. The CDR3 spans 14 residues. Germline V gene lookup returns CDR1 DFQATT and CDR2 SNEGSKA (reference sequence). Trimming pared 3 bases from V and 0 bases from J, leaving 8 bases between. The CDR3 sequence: CSARLHSNTGELFF. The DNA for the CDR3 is TGCAGTGCTAGGCTTCACTCGAACACCGGGGAGCTGTTTTTT.

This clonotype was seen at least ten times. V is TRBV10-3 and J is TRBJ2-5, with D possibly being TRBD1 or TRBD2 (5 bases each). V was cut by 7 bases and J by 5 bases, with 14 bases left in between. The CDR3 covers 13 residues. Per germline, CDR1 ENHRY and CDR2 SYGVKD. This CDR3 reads CAIKGTERETQYF. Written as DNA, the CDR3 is TGTGCCATCAAAGGGACCGAAAGGGAGACCCAGTACTTC.

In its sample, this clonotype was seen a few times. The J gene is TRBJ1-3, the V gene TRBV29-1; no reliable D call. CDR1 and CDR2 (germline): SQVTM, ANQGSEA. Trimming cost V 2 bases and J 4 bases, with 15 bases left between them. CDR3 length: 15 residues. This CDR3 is CSVEIQAVEGNTIYF. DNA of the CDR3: TGCAGCGTTGAAATTCAGGCAGTAGAAGGAAACACCATATATTTT.

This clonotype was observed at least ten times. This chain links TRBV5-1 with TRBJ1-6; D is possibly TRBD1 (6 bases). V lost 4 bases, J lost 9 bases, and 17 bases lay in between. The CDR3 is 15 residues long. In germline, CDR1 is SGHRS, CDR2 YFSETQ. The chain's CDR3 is CASSERGERSSPLHF. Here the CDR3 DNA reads TGCGCCAGCAGCGAAAGGGGGGAAAGGAGTTCACCCCTCCACTTT.

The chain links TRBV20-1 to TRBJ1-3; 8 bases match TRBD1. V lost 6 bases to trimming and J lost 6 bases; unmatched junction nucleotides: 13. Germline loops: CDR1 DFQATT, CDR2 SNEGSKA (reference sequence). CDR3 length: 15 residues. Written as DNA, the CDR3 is TGCAGTGCAACGGCCCGGACAGGGTTACCAAACACCATATATTTT. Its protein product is CSATARTGLPNTIYF.

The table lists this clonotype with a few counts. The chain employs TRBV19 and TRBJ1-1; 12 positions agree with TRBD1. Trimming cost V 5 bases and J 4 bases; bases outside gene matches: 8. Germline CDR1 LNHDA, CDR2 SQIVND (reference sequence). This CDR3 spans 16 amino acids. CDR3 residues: CASSLGQGARGTEAFF. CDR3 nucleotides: TGTGCCAGTAGTCTGGGACAGGGGGCGCGGGGCACTGAAGCTTTCTTT.

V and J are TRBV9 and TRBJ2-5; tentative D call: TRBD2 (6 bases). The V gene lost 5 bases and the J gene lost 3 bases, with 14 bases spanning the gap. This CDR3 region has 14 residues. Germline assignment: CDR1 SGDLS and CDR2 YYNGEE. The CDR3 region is CASSSPIAEETQYF. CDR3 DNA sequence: TGTGCCAGCAGTTCCCCCATAGCGGAAGAGACCCAGTACTTC.

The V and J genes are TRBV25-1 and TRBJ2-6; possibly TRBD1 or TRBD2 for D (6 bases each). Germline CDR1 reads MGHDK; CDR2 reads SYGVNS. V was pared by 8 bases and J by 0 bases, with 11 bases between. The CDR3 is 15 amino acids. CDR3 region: CASVGGASGANVLTF. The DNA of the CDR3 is TGTGCCAGCGTCGGGGGCGCCTCTGGGGCCAACGTCCTGACTTTC.

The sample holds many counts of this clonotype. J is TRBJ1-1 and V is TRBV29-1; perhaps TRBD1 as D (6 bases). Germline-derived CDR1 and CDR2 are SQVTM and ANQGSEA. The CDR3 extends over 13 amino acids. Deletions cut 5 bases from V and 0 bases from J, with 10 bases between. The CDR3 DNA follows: TGCAGCGTTTGGGGGCAGGTGAACACTGAAGCTTTCTTT. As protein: CSVWGQVNTEAFF.

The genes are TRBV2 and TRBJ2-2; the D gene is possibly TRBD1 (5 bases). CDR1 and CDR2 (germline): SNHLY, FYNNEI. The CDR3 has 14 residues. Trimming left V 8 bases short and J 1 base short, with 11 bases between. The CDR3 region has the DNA TGTGCCAGCCCCGACAGCCAGAACACCGGGGAGCTGTTTTTT. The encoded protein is CASPDSQNTGELFF.

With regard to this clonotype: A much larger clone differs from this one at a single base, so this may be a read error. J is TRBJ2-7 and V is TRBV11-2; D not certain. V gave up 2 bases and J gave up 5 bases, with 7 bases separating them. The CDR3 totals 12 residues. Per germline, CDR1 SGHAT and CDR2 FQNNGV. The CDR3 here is CASSLIVDEQYF. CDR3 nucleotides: TGTGCCAGCAGCTTAATAGTCGACGAGCAGTACTTC.